This T cell receptor beta chain is drawn from a study of blood T cells in healthy people across ages. Together with a sample-barcoded 5' primer, a J-beta primer mix was included in a second PCR lasting roughly 6 to 12 cycles. Each cDNA molecule carried a tag from a template-switch adaptor that contained 12 random nucleotides. Every sample gave at least 2.5 million paired-end reads containing CDR3. TCRdb ran MiXCR on the 5' RACE reads and lists one entry per CDR3 protein. The repertoire consists of around 1,000,000 distinct CDR3 sequences, with 30% to 40% occurring once and the leading ten covering around 13%. The TCR comes from a man between 18 and 35 years old in good health. The sequenced sample was blood.

The CDR3 DNA reads as TGTGCCAGCAGCTTAGAATTGCGGGGGCTTCGGACAGATACGCAGTATTTT. Its protein is CASSLELRGLRTDTQYF. This chain connects TRBV11-1 to TRBJ2-3; the D gene is possibly TRBD2 (7 bases). The CDR3 spans 17 residues. Trimming cost V 1 base and J 3 bases, with 17 bases left between them. Germline lookup yields CDR1 SGHAT and CDR2 FQDESV (reference sequence).